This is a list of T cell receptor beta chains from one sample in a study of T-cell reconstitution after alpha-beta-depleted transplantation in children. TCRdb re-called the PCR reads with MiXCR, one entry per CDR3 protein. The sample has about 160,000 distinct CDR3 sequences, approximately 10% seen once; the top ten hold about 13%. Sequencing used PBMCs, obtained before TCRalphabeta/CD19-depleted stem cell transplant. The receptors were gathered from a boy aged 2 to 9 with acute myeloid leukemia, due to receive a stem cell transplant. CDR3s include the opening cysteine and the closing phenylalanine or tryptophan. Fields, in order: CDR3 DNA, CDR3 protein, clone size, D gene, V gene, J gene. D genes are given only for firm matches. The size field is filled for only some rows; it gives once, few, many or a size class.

DNA: TGTGCCAGCAGCCCAGGAGACAGGGAGGGACAGCCCCAGCATTTT
CDR3: CASSPGDREGQPQHF
size: many
D: TRBD1
V: TRBV3-1
J: TRBJ1-5

DNA: TGCAGTGCTAGATTGGGACTAGCTGTAAACACCATATATTTT
CDR3: CSARLGLAVNTIYF
size: many
D: -
V: TRBV20-1
J: TRBJ1-3

DNA: TGTGCCTGTGATGAGAGGAAGGGGTATGGTCAGCCCCAGCATTTT
CDR3: CACDERKGYGQPQHF
size: many
D: -
V: TRBV6-1
J: TRBJ1-5

DNA: TGCGCCAGCAGTGAGTTGCTAGATCAGCCCCAGCATTTT
CDR3: CASSELLDQPQHF
size: -
D: -
V: TRBV10-2
J: TRBJ1-5

DNA: TGCAGTGCTAGGTGGAGGAACACTGAAGCTTTCTTT
CDR3: CSARWRNTEAFF
size: many
D: -
V: TRBV20-1
J: TRBJ1-1

DNA: TGTGCCAGCAGCCAAAACAGGGAAGGATCACCCCTCCACTTT
CDR3: CASSQNREGSPLHF
size: -
D: -
V: TRBV4-2
J: TRBJ1-6

DNA: TGCGCGTTAATTGACAGGGACACCGGGGAGCTGTTTTTT
CDR3: CALIDRDTGELFF
size: -
D: TRBD1
V: TRBV23-1
J: TRBJ2-2

DNA: TGTGCCAGCAGCTCCTTAGGCGGGTGGGCTAGAGGCGCAGATACGCAGTATTTT
CDR3: CASSSLGGWARGADTQYF
size: many
D: -
V: TRBV7-2
J: TRBJ2-3

DNA: TGTGCCAGCAGCTTACAAGTAGACGGAACCGGGGAGCTGTTTTTT
CDR3: CASSLQVDGTGELFF
size: many
D: -
V: TRBV7-2
J: TRBJ2-2

DNA: TGTGCCACCGAAGGGCCTCTGCAAGGGGACTATGGCTACACCTTC
CDR3: CATEGPLQGDYGYTF
size: -
D: -
V: TRBV2
J: TRBJ1-2

DNA: TGTGCCAGCAGTTGGGGAGGACAGTATGGCTACACCTTC
CDR3: CASSWGGQYGYTF
size: many
D: -
V: TRBV12-3/TRBV12-4
J: TRBJ1-2

DNA: TGTGCCAGCAGCCAAGATTTTCGGGCTAGCGGGAGGAAAGAGACCCAGTACTTC
CDR3: CASSQDFRASGRKETQYF
size: many
D: TRBD2
V: TRBV4-2
J: TRBJ2-5

DNA: TGTGCCAGCAACCCTGCGTTGGGACTAGCGGGGGGGACAGATACGCAGTATTTT
CDR3: CASNPALGLAGGTDTQYF
size: many
D: TRBD2
V: TRBV12-3/TRBV12-4
J: TRBJ2-3

DNA: TGTGCCAGCAGTTACTCGCCCAGCGGGGGGGCTCATGAGCAGTTCTTC
CDR3: CASSYSPSGGAHEQFF
size: -
D: TRBD2
V: TRBV6-5
J: TRBJ2-1

DNA: TGCAGTGCTAGTCTGGCAGGGAAGTCCTATAATTCACCCCTCCACTTT
CDR3: CSASLAGKSYNSPLHF
size: many
D: -
V: TRBV20-1
J: TRBJ1-6

DNA: TGTGCCATCAACACCGACAGGGAGGCCGGGGAGCTGTTTTTT
CDR3: CAINTDREAGELFF
size: many
D: -
V: TRBV10-3
J: TRBJ2-2

DNA: TGTGCCAGCAGCTTCTCGGCTAGCGGGATCTACGAGCAGTACTTC
CDR3: CASSFSASGIYEQYF
size: many
D: TRBD2
V: TRBV7-2
J: TRBJ2-7

DNA: TGTGCCAGCAGCTTATCCCGGGACAGGGCTAACACCGGGGAGCTGTTTTTT
CDR3: CASSLSRDRANTGELFF
size: -
D: TRBD1
V: TRBV7-8
J: TRBJ2-2

DNA: TGTGCCAGCAGCGAGGGACAGGGGAATGAAAAACTGTTTTTT
CDR3: CASSEGQGNEKLFF
size: many
D: TRBD1
V: TRBV5-5
J: TRBJ1-4

DNA: TGTGCCAGCAGCTCCCCAGGGATGACAGATACGCAGTATTTT
CDR3: CASSSPGMTDTQYF
size: many
D: -
V: TRBV9
J: TRBJ2-3

DNA: TGCAGTGCTAGAGATCTCGCAGGGGTTAGGGCTGAAGCTTTCTTT
CDR3: CSARDLAGVRAEAFF
size: many
D: -
V: TRBV20-1
J: TRBJ1-1

DNA: TGTGCCAGCAGCTTAGCACAGGGGTTTTATGGAAACACCATATATTTT
CDR3: CASSLAQGFYGNTIYF
size: many
D: TRBD1
V: TRBV7-2
J: TRBJ1-3

DNA: TGTGCCAGCGGGGGCAGGTTTAATGAAAAACTGTTTTTT
CDR3: CASGGRFNEKLFF
size: many
D: -
V: TRBV7-2
J: TRBJ1-4

DNA: TGCAGCGCTGGGACAAGCGGAAACACCATATATTTT
CDR3: CSAGTSGNTIYF
size: many
D: -
V: TRBV29-1
J: TRBJ1-3

DNA: TGCAGTGGCAAGATCACAGGGATGAACACTGAAGCTTTCTTT
CDR3: CSGKITGMNTEAFF
size: many
D: -
V: TRBV20-1
J: TRBJ1-1

DNA: TGTGCCAGCAGCCAAGAGACAGCGGGGGCGGGCAGTCATACGCAGTATTTT
CDR3: CASSQETAGAGSHTQYF
size: -
D: TRBD2
V: TRBV7-6
J: TRBJ2-3

DNA: TGTGCCAGCTCACGGGTTGGTGAAAAACTGTTTTTT
CDR3: CASSRVGEKLFF
size: many
D: -
V: TRBV18
J: TRBJ1-4

DNA: TGTGCGGGGCGGGCTAGCGGAGCCTACGAGCAGTACTTC
CDR3: CAGRASGAYEQYF
size: many
D: TRBD2
V: TRBV28
J: TRBJ2-7

DNA: TGTGCCAGTACCACATACGGGGGGAGCTACAATGAGCAGTTCTTC
CDR3: CASTTYGGSYNEQFF
size: few
D: TRBD2
V: TRBV19
J: TRBJ2-1

DNA: TGTGCCAGCAGTTTTCTCTCCTCTCCTGGAAACACCATATATTTT
CDR3: CASSFLSSPGNTIYF
size: many
D: -
V: TRBV28
J: TRBJ1-3

DNA: TGTGCCAGCGGACAGACATCTGGAAACACCATATATTTT
CDR3: CASGQTSGNTIYF
size: few
D: -
V: TRBV2
J: TRBJ1-3

DNA: TGTGCCAGCAGTTTGTACAGGGGGGCGCAAGAGACCCAGTACTTC
CDR3: CASSLYRGAQETQYF
size: many
D: TRBD1
V: TRBV12-3/TRBV12-4
J: TRBJ2-5

DNA: TGTGCCAGCAGTTTACTGGAACAAGAGACCCAGTACTTC
CDR3: CASSLLEQETQYF
size: many
D: -
V: TRBV6-5
J: TRBJ2-5

DNA: TGTGCCATCAGCAAAGAGGGGACCCAGTACTTC
CDR3: CAISKEGTQYF
size: many
D: -
V: TRBV10-3
J: TRBJ2-5

DNA: TGTGCCAGCAGCCCGGCCGGGACTAGCGGGTATGAGCAGTTCTTC
CDR3: CASSPAGTSGYEQFF
size: many
D: TRBD2
V: TRBV3-1
J: TRBJ2-1

DNA: TGTGCCAGCAGTTTTGGGTGGAGTGGTCAGCCCCAGCATTTT
CDR3: CASSFGWSGQPQHF
size: many
D: -
V: TRBV12-3/TRBV12-4
J: TRBJ1-5

DNA: TGCAGTGCTAGCGTCACTACGAAGGGAGGCTACACCTTC
CDR3: CSASVTTKGGYTF
size: many
D: -
V: TRBV20-1
J: TRBJ1-2

DNA: TGTGCCAGCACTGACGGACCGGTCACTGAAGCTTTCTTT
CDR3: CASTDGPVTEAFF
size: many
D: -
V: TRBV12-3/TRBV12-4
J: TRBJ1-1

DNA: TGCAGTGCTAGAGGGGACAGGGACTACGAGCAGTACTTC
CDR3: CSARGDRDYEQYF
size: many
D: TRBD1
V: TRBV20-1
J: TRBJ2-7

DNA: TGTGCCAGCAGCCATGCCACCGGGACGCCCACCTATGGCTACACCTTC
CDR3: CASSHATGTPTYGYTF
size: many
D: -
V: TRBV3-1
J: TRBJ1-2

DNA: TGTGCCAGCAGCCTACTAGCGGGGGTATGGGAGACCCAGTACTTC
CDR3: CASSLLAGVWETQYF
size: many
D: TRBD2
V: TRBV7-2
J: TRBJ2-5

DNA: TGTGCCAGCAGCTTCTACCCTCGGACAGGTTTGAACACTGAAGCTTTCTTT
CDR3: CASSFYPRTGLNTEAFF
size: -
D: TRBD1
V: TRBV5-5
J: TRBJ1-1

DNA: TGTGCCAGCAGCTTAGCAGGGGCGCGAGGCTACACCTTC
CDR3: CASSLAGARGYTF
size: many
D: -
V: TRBV7-2
J: TRBJ1-2

DNA: TGCGCCAGCAGTGAGCTTGGGGTTGGGGGGACAGATACGCAGTATTTT
CDR3: CASSELGVGGTDTQYF
size: few
D: -
V: TRBV10-2
J: TRBJ2-3

DNA: TGTGCCAGCAGCTTCGGGACCCCCTATGGCTACACCTTC
CDR3: CASSFGTPYGYTF
size: many
D: -
V: TRBV11-2
J: TRBJ1-2

DNA: TGTGCCAGCAGTTTAATTGCCGGGACGGGAAACACCATATATTTT
CDR3: CASSLIAGTGNTIYF
size: -
D: -
V: TRBV28
J: TRBJ1-3

DNA: TGCGCCAGTGGGCTAGCGGGAGGCAGCAATGAGCAGTTCTTC
CDR3: CASGLAGGSNEQFF
size: many
D: TRBD2
V: TRBV5-1
J: TRBJ2-1

DNA: TGTGCCAGCAGCCCGGCGGGGGGTATGAACACTGAAGCTTTCTTT
CDR3: CASSPAGGMNTEAFF
size: many
D: -
V: TRBV7-9
J: TRBJ1-1

DNA: TGTGCCAGCAGTTATGAGATTAGGTCCTACAATGAGCAGTTCTTC
CDR3: CASSYEIRSYNEQFF
size: many
D: -
V: TRBV6-5
J: TRBJ2-1

DNA: TGTGCCAGCAGCTTAGTAGGACTAGCGGGCAATGAGCAGTTCTTC
CDR3: CASSLVGLAGNEQFF
size: many
D: TRBD2
V: TRBV7-6
J: TRBJ2-1

DNA: TGTGCCAGCAGACCCGGACAGCGGAGTCAGCCCCAGCATTTT
CDR3: CASRPGQRSQPQHF
size: many
D: -
V: TRBV6-5
J: TRBJ1-5

DNA: TGTGCCAGCAGGCTTCCCGAACTAGCGGGAGGGCCTATTGGCAATGAGCAGTTCTTC
CDR3: CASRLPELAGGPIGNEQFF
size: many
D: TRBD2
V: TRBV6-1
J: TRBJ2-1

DNA: TGCAGTGCTAGAGAGTGGAGGGATACGCAGTATTTT
CDR3: CSAREWRDTQYF
size: many
D: -
V: TRBV20-1
J: TRBJ2-3

DNA: TGCGCCAGCAGCGTGCCCCCCACAGATACGCAGTATTTT
CDR3: CASSVPPTDTQYF
size: medium-sized
D: -
V: TRBV5-1
J: TRBJ2-3

DNA: TGCAGTGCCACTCTAGCGGGGGTCACAGATACGCAGTATTTT
CDR3: CSATLAGVTDTQYF
size: many
D: TRBD2
V: TRBV20-1
J: TRBJ2-3

DNA: TGTGCCAGTAGTAAGGGACCGAGCTCCTACAATGAGCAGTTCTTC
CDR3: CASSKGPSSYNEQFF
size: many
D: -
V: TRBV19
J: TRBJ2-1

DNA: TGTGCCAGCAGCTTAGCGCGCGCACAAGGAAACACCATATATTTT
CDR3: CASSLARAQGNTIYF
size: many
D: -
V: TRBV7-8
J: TRBJ1-3

DNA: TGTGCCAGCAGCTTAGGGGCGACAGGGGTCAACCTCTATGGCTACACCTTC
CDR3: CASSLGATGVNLYGYTF
size: -
D: TRBD1
V: TRBV7-9
J: TRBJ1-2

DNA: TGCGCCAGCAGTCAATCGACAGGGGGCTGGGACACTGAAGCTTTCTTT
CDR3: CASSQSTGGWDTEAFF
size: -
D: TRBD1
V: TRBV4-1
J: TRBJ1-1